Listed here are 31 T cell receptor beta chains from one sample, sequenced in a study of neurological immune-mediated disorders. TCRdb recomputed calls from the 5' RACE reads with MiXCR, one row per CDR3 protein. This table has about 35,000 distinct CDR3 sequences, about 4.1% appearing once. The specimen sequenced was PBMCs. These receptors were taken from a man aged 25 to 40 with multiple sclerosis.

This clonotype came up many times. The genes are TRBV20-1 and TRBJ1-1; D not resolved. V shed 1 base and J shed 1 base, with 10 bases lying between them. Germline V gene lookup returns CDR1 DFQATT and CDR2 SNEGSKA (reference sequence). This CDR3 is 14 amino acids long. In DNA, the CDR3 is TGCAGTGCTAGAGCGGCCATTGGGAACACTGAAGCTTTCTTT. Its protein is CSARAAIGNTEAFF.

Ten or more counts support this clonotype. An end of the junction differs from the germline gene, which may be a read error. The V gene is TRBV7-7, the J gene TRBJ2-2, with D perhaps matching TRBD1 (6 bases). The V gene's germline CDR1 is SSHAT and CDR2 FNYEAQ (reference sequence). This CDR3 contains 15 residues. This CDR3 is CASSMGHRNTGELFF. CDR3 nucleotide sequence: TGTGCTAGCAGCATGGGACACAGGAACACCGGGGAGCTGTTTTTT.

This clonotype showed up many times. This sequence joins TRBV7-2 and TRBJ1-1; D not certain. This CDR3 spans 13 amino acids. Per the germline V gene, CDR1 is SGHTA and CDR2 is FQGNSA. Trimming removed 1 base from V and 3 bases from J, with 6 bases in between. CDR3 region: CASSLVGYTEAFF. The DNA for the CDR3 is TGTGCCAGCAGCTTAGTTGGGTACACTGAAGCTTTCTTT.

This clonotype was recorded many times. This chain links TRBV3-1 with TRBJ2-1; D is perhaps TRBD1 (6 bases). The CDR3 covers 13 residues. The germline V and J ends were trimmed by 2 bases and 10 bases, with 12 bases remaining between them. Germline CDR1 LGHDT, CDR2 YNNKEL (reference sequence). The CDR3 reads CASSQHRVPEQFF. CDR3 DNA: TGTGCCAGCAGCCAACACAGGGTACCAGAGCAGTTCTTC.

This clonotype was observed many times. The chain joins TRBV5-1 to TRBJ2-3; 7 bases are shared with TRBD2. Germline CDR1 is SGHRS and CDR2 is YFSETQ. V dropped 4 bases and J dropped 8; count of bases not matched to a gene: 4. This CDR3 is built from 12 residues. The CDR3 bases are TGCGCCAGCAGCCCTGAGCGGGGTACGCAGTATTTT. It translates to CASSPERGTQYF.

About this clonotype: A much more abundant neighbour one base away suggests this may be a read error. The genes are TRBV12-3 or TRBV12-4 and TRBJ1-1, with D unclear. V was cut by 11 bases and J by 7 bases, with 14 bases left in between. The CDR3 runs to 11 residues. The CDR3 sequence is CAAVSRVEAFF. The DNA of the CDR3 is TGTGCCGCGGTATCCCGGGTTGAAGCTTTCTTT.

By frequency in the sample, this clonotype is medium-sized. The chain links TRBV7-8 to TRBJ2-5, with D tentatively TRBD2 (6 bases). CDR1 SGHVS and CDR2 FQNEAQ come from the germline V gene. V dropped 5 bases and J dropped 4 bases, with 11 bases sitting between them. The CDR3 loop spans 13 amino acids. The CDR3 sequence: CASSLGEAETQYF. The CDR3 coding sequence is TGTGCCAGCAGCCTAGGGGAGGCAGAGACCCAGTACTTC.

This clonotype was recorded many times. The V call is TRBV7-2, the J call TRBJ2-5; no definite D call. Per the germline V gene, CDR1 is SGHTA and CDR2 is FQGNSA. V lost 4 bases to trimming and J lost 9 bases, with 15 bases between them. The CDR3 is 13 amino acids. CDR3 DNA: TGTGCCAGCAGCTGGGCCCCCGGTTGGGCCCAGTACTTC. It is translated as CASSWAPGWAQYF.

This clonotype was seen ten or more times. The rearrangement links TRBV12-3 or TRBV12-4 to TRBJ1-3; no reliable D call. This CDR3 comprises 13 residues. V lost 4 bases and J lost 6, with 10 bases in between. The CDR3 DNA is TGTGCCAGCAGTTGGGCGGAGGCAAACACCATATATTTT. Protein product: CASSWAEANTIYF.

This clonotype was counted at least ten times. The chain uses TRBV9 and TRBJ2-5; 10 bases align to TRBD2. The CDR3 is 17 residues long. Germline trimming cut 3 bases from V and 5 bases from J; bases unmatched to any gene: 13. Per germline, CDR1 SGDLS and CDR2 YYNGEE. The CDR3 DNA is TGTGCCAGCAGCGCCAGGAGCGGGGGGGCTAGAGTGGAGACCCAGTACTTC. Encoded protein: CASSARSGGARVETQYF.

In its sample, this clonotype was seen many times. One end of the junction varies from germline; a read error may be responsible. The rearrangement uses TRBV20-1 and TRBJ2-3; TRBD2 matches at 10 bases. CDR1 DFQATT and CDR2 SNEGSKA come from the germline V gene (reference sequence). There are 14 residues in the CDR3. The CDR3 reads CSASLAGGTNTQYF. The CDR3 bases are TGCAGTGCTAGCTTAGCGGGGGGCACAAATACGCAGTATTTT.

This clonotype was counted ten times or more. The chain is built from TRBV7-8 and TRBJ2-3; unclear D gene. The CDR3 covers 12 residues. Per germline, CDR1 SGHVS and CDR2 FQNEAQ. V lost 6 bases to trimming and J lost 0 bases, with 4 bases between them. The CDR3 spells CASSPSTDTQYF. In DNA, the CDR3 is TGTGCCAGCAGTCCAAGCACAGATACGCAGTATTTT.

This clonotype came up a few times. The chain combines TRBV20-1 with TRBJ1-3, with 7 bases identical to TRBD1. CDR3 length equals 11 residues. Germline V gene lookup returns CDR1 DFQATT and CDR2 SNEGSKA (reference sequence). J gave up 4 bases and V 6 bases, and 0 bases lay outside the gene matches. CDR3 sequence reads: CSAGQGNTIYF. The CDR3 DNA reads as TGCAGTGCGGGACAGGGAAACACCATATATTTT.

The sample holds many counts of this clonotype. The rearrangement uses TRBV7-2 and TRBJ1-1; possibly TRBD1 for D (5 bases). The CDR3 is made up of 15 amino acids. With 1 base removed from V and 4 bases from J, the gap between germline ends came to 13 bases. From germline, CDR1 is SGHTA and CDR2 FQGNSA. CDR3 residues: CASSLVAGRGTEAFF. In DNA form, the CDR3 reads TGTGCCAGCAGCTTAGTGGCAGGGAGGGGCACTGAAGCTTTCTTT.

This clonotype has more than one count but fewer than ten. The junction and the germline gene differ at one end; a read error may be behind it. The J gene is TRBJ1-4, the V gene TRBV20-1; no firm D call. Germline assignment: CDR1 DFQATT and CDR2 SNEGSKA (reference sequence). The CDR3 sequence is 10 residues long. CDR3 residues: CSATLGLPLF. In DNA, the CDR3 is TGCAGTGCTACTCTAGGCCTTCCGCTTTTT.

This clonotype was picked up many times. CDR3 in amino acids: CSASPGTGREAFF. In nucleotides, the CDR3 is TGCAGTGCTAGTCCCGGGACAGGGCGTGAAGCTTTCTTT. This chain links TRBV20-1 with TRBJ1-1; TRBD1 aligns across 9 bases. CDR3 length: 13 residues. With 3 bases clipped from V and 7 bases from J, the junction kept 6 bases outside the gene matches. Germline V gives CDR1 DFQATT, CDR2 SNEGSKA (reference sequence).

This clonotype showed up many times. This rearrangement joins TRBV4-2 to TRBJ2-2, with D unclear. Trimming took 3 bases from V and 1 from J, leaving 0 bases between them. The CDR3 runs to 12 residues. CDR1 LGHNA and CDR2 YNFKEQ come from the germline V gene. The CDR3 DNA follows: TGTGCCAGCAGCCAGAACACCGGGGAGCTGTTTTTT. This codes for CASSQNTGELFF.

This clonotype was seen at least ten times. The rearrangement links TRBV5-1 to TRBJ1-1; D is unclear. The CDR3 runs to 14 residues. In germline, CDR1 is SGHRS, CDR2 YFSETQ. Trimming shortened V by 0 bases and J by 1 base, and 7 bases separated the two germline ends. This CDR3 reads CASSLGGTNTEAFF. In DNA form, the CDR3 reads TGCGCCAGCAGCTTGGGGGGAACGAACACTGAAGCTTTCTTT.

The table lists this clonotype with many counts. J is TRBJ2-5 and V is TRBV9, with D uncertain. Trimming pared 0 bases from V and 2 bases from J, leaving 5 bases between. Germline CDR1 is SGDLS and CDR2 is YYNGEE. CDR3 size: 13 residues. CDR3 sequence reads: CASSVAGQETQYF. CDR3 bases: TGTGCCAGCAGCGTAGCCGGGCAAGAGACCCAGTACTTC.

This clonotype appeared many times. The V call is TRBV12-3 or TRBV12-4, the J call TRBJ1-1; D is possibly TRBD1 (6 bases). The length of the CDR3 is 16 residues. The germline V and J ends were trimmed by 3 bases and 4 bases, with 18 bases remaining between them. The CDR3, as DNA: TGTGCCAGCAGTTTGACTTCGGGCAGGGGAGGCACTGAAGCTTTCTTT. It translates to CASSLTSGRGGTEAFF.

This clonotype came up many times. The rearrangement links TRBV11-2 to TRBJ1-2; TRBD1 is a possible D gene (5 bases). The CDR3 is 14 amino acids. V lost 4 bases to trimming and J lost 2 bases, with 11 bases between them. CDR1 and CDR2 from the germline V gene are SGHAT and FQNNGV. CDR3 DNA sequence: TGTGCCAGCAGCTCCCCAGGGAGAAACTATGGCTACACCTTC. The encoded protein is CASSSPGRNYGYTF.

This clonotype was counted at least ten times. This chain joins TRBV12-3 or TRBV12-4 and TRBJ1-3; D may be TRBD1 (6 bases). Between the trimmed V and J ends, which lost 6 bases and 2 bases, there was a span of 11 bases. This CDR3 spans 14 amino acids. As DNA, the CDR3 is TGTGCCAGCAGAGGACAGTCTCCTGGAAACACCATATATTTT. This gives the protein CASRGQSPGNTIYF.

This clonotype was detected ten times or more. This chain links TRBV7-8 with TRBJ2-1, with 9 bases fitting TRBD1. Germline V CDR1 and CDR2: SGHVS, FQNEAQ. V shed 1 base and J 4 bases; nucleotides not matched to a gene: 5. The CDR3 loop spans 16 amino acids. CDR3 sequence: CASSLVAGQGYNEQFF. The DNA for the CDR3 is TGTGCCAGCAGCTTAGTGGCGGGACAGGGTTACAATGAGCAGTTCTTC. The whole variable domain, filled in from reference TRBV7-8 and TRBJ2-1, reads GAGVSQSPRYKVAKRGQDVALRCDPISGHVSLFWYQQALGQGPEFLTYFQNEAQLDKSGLPSDRFFAERPEGSVSTLKIQRTQQEDSAVYLCASSLVAGQGYNEQFFGPGTRLTVL.

Many counts were recorded for this clonotype. One junction end disagrees with the germline gene, perhaps due to a read error. The genes are TRBV3-1 and TRBJ2-5; D is ambiguous. This CDR3 is built from 13 residues. Per the germline V gene, CDR1 is LGHDT and CDR2 is YNNKEL (reference sequence). CDR3 nucleotide sequence: TGTGCCAGCAGCCAAGATACTTTGCTCGGACCGCACTTC. Translation gives CASSQDTLLGPHF.

This clonotype was detected many times. This rearrangement joins TRBV5-6 to TRBJ2-3; no clear D. The CDR3 totals 14 residues. Germline-derived CDR1 and CDR2 are SGHDT and YYEEEE. Trimming left V 0 bases short and J 2 bases short, with 7 bases between. The CDR3 DNA reads as TGTGCCAGCAGCTTGGGACGGGTCACAGATACGCAGTATTTT. This gives the protein CASSLGRVTDTQYF.

There are many counts of this clonotype. V and J are TRBV6-6 and TRBJ1-4; TRBD1 aligns across 7 bases. Trimming cost V 11 bases and J 5 bases; bases outside gene matches: 8. The CDR3 totals 13 residues. Germline V CDR1 and CDR2: MNHNY, SVGAGI (reference sequence). CDR3 in amino acids: CAGTQGENEKLFF. The CDR3, as DNA: TGTGCCGGCACCCAGGGGGAGAATGAAAAACTGTTTTTT.

In the case of this clonotype: The junction differs from germline at one of its ends, possibly a read error. This rearrangement joins TRBV11-2 to TRBJ2-5; D may be TRBD2 (5 bases). The CDR3 runs 17 residues. CDR1 SGHAT and CDR2 FQNNGV come from the germline V gene. The CDR3 bases are TGTGCCAGCCGCTTAGGATTTAAAGGGAGAATCGGGGAGACCCAGTACTTC. Amino acids: CASRLGFKGRIGETQYF.

The rearrangement uses TRBV9 and TRBJ2-3; 9 positions agree with TRBD1. This CDR3 comprises 15 residues. The V and J ends lost 3 bases and 4 bases, in that order; junction bases with no gene match: 6. Germline assignment: CDR1 SGDLS and CDR2 YYNGEE. In DNA form, the CDR3 reads TGTGCCAGCAGCGCCGACAGGGGGGGCCCAGATACGCAGTATTTT. Translating it yields CASSADRGGPDTQYF.

This clonotype appeared many times. The chain links TRBV12-3 or TRBV12-4 to TRBJ2-7, with 12 bases identical to TRBD1. The V and J ends lost 6 bases and 6 bases, in that order; junction bases with no gene match: 9. CDR3 length: 15 residues. The CDR3 reads CASRNRDRGPGEQYF. The CDR3 DNA reads as TGTGCCAGCAGGAACCGGGACAGGGGGCCTGGCGAGCAGTACTTC.

CDR3 sequence: CASSLALQETQYF. Written as DNA, the CDR3 is TGTGCCAGTAGTCTAGCGCTTCAAGAGACCCAGTACTTC. The V call is TRBV19, the J call TRBJ2-5, with D perhaps TRBD2 (6 bases). Trimming pared 5 bases from V and 2 bases from J, leaving 9 bases between. This CDR3 spans 13 amino acids. CDR1 and CDR2 from the germline V gene are LNHDA and SQIVND (reference sequence). The entire variable domain, with the rest obtained from reference TRBV19 and TRBJ2-5, is as follows: DGGITQSPKYLFRKEGQNVTLSCEQNLNHDAMYWYRQDPGQGLRLIYYSQIVNDFQKGDIAEGYSVSREKKESFPLTVTSAQKNPTAFYLCASSLALQETQYFGPGTRLLVL.

At least ten counts were recorded for this clonotype. The chain employs TRBV7-9 and TRBJ2-7; TRBD2 is a possible D gene (6 bases). The germline V gene encodes CDR1 SEHNR and CDR2 FQNEAQ (reference sequence). With 1 base removed from V and 0 bases from J, the gap between germline ends came to 10 bases. There are 15 residues in the CDR3. CDR3 protein: CASSLEAGSSYEQYF. CDR3 DNA: TGTGCCAGCAGCTTAGAGGCGGGGAGCTCCTACGAGCAGTACTTC.